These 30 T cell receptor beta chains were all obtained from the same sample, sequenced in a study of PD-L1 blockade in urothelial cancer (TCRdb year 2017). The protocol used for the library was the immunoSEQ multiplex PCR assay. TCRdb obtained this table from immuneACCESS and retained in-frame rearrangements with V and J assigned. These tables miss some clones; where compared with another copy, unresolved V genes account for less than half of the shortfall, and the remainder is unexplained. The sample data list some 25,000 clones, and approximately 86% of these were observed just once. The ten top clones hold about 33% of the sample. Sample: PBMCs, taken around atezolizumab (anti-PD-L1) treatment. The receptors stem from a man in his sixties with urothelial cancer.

The CDR3 protein is CASSKTGTTEAFF. The CDR3 DNA reads TGCGCCAGCAGTAAGACAGGGACCACTGAAGCTTTCTTT. The genes are TRBV10-1 and TRBJ1-1, with TRBD1 matching 7 bases. V dropped 5 bases and J dropped 4; count of bases not matched to a gene: 4. CDR1 WNHNN and CDR2 SYGVQD come from the germline V gene (reference sequence). The length of the CDR3 is 13 residues.

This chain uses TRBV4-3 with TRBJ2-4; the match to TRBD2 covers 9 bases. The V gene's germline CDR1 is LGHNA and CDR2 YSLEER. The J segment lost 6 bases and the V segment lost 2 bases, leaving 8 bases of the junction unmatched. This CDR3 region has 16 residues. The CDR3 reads CASSQQAGGLGNIQYF. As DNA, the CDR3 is TGCGCCAGCAGCCAACAGGCGGGGGGGCTAGGAAACATTCAGTACTTC.

CDR3 sequence (DNA): TGTGCCAGCAGGTCTAGCGGGAGTAACTACGAGCAGTACTTC. It codes for CASRSSGSNYEQYF. V is TRBV6-5 and J is TRBJ2-7; TRBD2 matches 10 bases. Germline V gene sequence: CDR1 MNHEY, CDR2 SVGAGI. The CDR3 covers 14 residues. J lost 3 bases, V lost 6 bases, and 5 bases had no gene match.

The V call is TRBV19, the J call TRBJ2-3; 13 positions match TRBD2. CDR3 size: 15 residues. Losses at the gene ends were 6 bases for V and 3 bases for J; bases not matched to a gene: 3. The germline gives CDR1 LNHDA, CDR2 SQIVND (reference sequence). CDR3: CASSPLAGGTDTQYF. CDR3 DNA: TGTGCCAGTAGCCCACTAGCGGGGGGGACAGATACGCAGTATTTT.

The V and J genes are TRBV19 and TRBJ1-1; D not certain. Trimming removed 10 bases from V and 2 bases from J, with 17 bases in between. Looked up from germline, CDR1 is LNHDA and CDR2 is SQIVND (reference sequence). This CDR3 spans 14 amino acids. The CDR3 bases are TGTGCCACCTCAGCCCCCGACATAAACACTGAAGCTTTCTTT. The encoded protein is CATSAPDINTEAFF.

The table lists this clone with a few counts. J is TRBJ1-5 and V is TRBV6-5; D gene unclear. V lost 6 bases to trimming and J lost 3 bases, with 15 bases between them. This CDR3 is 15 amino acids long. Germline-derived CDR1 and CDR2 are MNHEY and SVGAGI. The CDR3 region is CASSAGLDPNQPQHF. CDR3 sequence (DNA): TGTGCCAGCAGCGCGGGGTTGGATCCCAATCAGCCCCAGCATTTT.

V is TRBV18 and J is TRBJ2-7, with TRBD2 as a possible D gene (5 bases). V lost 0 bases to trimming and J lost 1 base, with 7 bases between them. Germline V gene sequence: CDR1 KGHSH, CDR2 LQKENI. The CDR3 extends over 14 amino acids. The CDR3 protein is CASSPPAGSYEQYF. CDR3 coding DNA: TGTGCCAGCTCACCACCGGCGGGTTCCTACGAGCAGTACTTC.

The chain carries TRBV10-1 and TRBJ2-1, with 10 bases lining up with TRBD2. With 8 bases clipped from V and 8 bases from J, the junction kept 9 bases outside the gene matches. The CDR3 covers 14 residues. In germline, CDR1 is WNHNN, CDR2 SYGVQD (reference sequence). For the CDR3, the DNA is TGCGCCAGCCGCCCTAGCGGGAGTAACTATGAGCAGTTCTTC. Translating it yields CASRPSGSNYEQFF.

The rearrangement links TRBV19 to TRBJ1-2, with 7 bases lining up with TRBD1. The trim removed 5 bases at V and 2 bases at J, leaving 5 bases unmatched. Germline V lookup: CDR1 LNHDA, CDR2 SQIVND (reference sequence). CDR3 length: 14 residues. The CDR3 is CASSPRQGNYGYTF. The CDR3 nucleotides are TGTGCCAGTAGTCCCAGACAGGGAAACTATGGCTACACCTTC.

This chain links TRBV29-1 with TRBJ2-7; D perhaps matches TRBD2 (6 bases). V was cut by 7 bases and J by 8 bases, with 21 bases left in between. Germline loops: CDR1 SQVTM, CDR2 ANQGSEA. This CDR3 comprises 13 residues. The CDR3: CSAMGDGSLKQYF. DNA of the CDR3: TGCAGCGCCATGGGGGACGGGAGCCTCAAGCAGTACTTC.

DNA of the CDR3: TGTGCCAGCAGTAGTTGGGACAGGGGCTATGGCTACACCTTC. Translating it yields CASSSWDRGYGYTF. The rearrangement joins TRBV27 to TRBJ1-2; TRBD1 matches 10 bases. The CDR3 loop spans 14 amino acids. Germline values: CDR1 MNHEY, CDR2 SMNVEV (reference sequence). After removal of 5 bases from V and 4 bases from J, the junction contained 4 bases not matched to a gene.

CDR3 protein: CASSRKPGANEKLFF. Here the CDR3 DNA reads TGTGCCAGCAGCCGTAAACCCGGGGCTAATGAAAAACTGTTTTTT. The chain employs TRBV5-6 and TRBJ1-4; no definite D call. V was trimmed by 4 bases and J by 3 bases, leaving 13 bases between them. The germline gives CDR1 SGHDT, CDR2 YYEEEE. This CDR3 comprises 15 residues.

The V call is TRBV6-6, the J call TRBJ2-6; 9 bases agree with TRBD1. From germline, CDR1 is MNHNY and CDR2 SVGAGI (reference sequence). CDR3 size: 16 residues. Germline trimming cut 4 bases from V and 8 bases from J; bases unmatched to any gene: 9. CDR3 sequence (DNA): TGTGCCAGCAGTTCTCGGAGACAGGGGGGGACCAACGTCCTGACTTTC. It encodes CASSSRRQGGTNVLTF.

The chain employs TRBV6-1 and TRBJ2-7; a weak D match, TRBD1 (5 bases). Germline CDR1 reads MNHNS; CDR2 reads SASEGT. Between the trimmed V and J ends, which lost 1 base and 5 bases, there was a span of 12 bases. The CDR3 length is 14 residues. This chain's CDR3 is CASSEVGRVHEQYF. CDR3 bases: TGTGCCAGCAGTGAAGTGGGCAGGGTCCACGAGCAGTACTTC.

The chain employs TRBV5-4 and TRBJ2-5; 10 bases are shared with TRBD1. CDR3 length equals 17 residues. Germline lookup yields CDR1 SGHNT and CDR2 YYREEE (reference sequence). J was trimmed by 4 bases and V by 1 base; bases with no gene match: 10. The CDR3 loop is CASSLSLGTGVGETQYF. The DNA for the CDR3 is TGTGCCAGCAGCTTGTCACTCGGGACAGGGGTTGGAGAGACCCAGTACTTC.

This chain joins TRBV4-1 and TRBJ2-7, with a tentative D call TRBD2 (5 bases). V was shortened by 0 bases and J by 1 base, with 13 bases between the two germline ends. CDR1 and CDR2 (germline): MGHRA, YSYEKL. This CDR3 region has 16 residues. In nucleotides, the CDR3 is TGCGCCAGCAGCCAAGATCCTGGCGGGTCTTCCTACGAGCAGTACTTC. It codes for CASSQDPGGSSYEQYF.

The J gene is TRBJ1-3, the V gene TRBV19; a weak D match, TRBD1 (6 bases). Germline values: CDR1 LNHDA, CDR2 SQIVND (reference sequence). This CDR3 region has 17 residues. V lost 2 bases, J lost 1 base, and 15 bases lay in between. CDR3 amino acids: CASSIRGTLISGNTIYF. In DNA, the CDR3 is TGTGCCAGTAGTATAAGGGGGACGTTGATATCTGGAAACACCATATATTTT. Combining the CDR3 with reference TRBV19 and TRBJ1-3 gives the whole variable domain DGGITQSPKYLFRKEGQNVTLSCEQNLNHDAMYWYRQDPGQGLRLIYYSQIVNDFQKGDIAEGYSVSREKKESFPLTVTSAQKNPTAFYLCASSIRGTLISGNTIYFGEGSWLTVV.

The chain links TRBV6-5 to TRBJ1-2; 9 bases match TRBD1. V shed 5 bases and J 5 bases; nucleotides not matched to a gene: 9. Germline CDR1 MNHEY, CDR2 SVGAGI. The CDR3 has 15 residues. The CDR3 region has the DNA TGTGCCAGCAGTCCCGGACAGGGGTTGGGATATGGCTACACCTTC. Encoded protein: CASSPGQGLGYGYTF.

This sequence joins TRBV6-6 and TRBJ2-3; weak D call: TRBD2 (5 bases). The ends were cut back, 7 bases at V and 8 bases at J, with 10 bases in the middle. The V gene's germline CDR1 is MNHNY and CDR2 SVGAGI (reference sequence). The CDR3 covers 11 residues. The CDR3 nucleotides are TGTGCCAGCACCCACGAGGGTACGCAGTATTTT. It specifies CASTHEGTQYF.

CDR3 loop: CASSLYRGVPNRKQFF. CDR3 nucleotide sequence: TGTGCCAGCAGTTTATATCGGGGGGTACCGAACCGAAAGCAGTTCTTC. The chain uses TRBV27 and TRBJ2-1, with TRBD2 identical over 7 bases. The trim removed 1 base at V and 11 bases at J, leaving 14 bases unmatched. The germline V gene encodes CDR1 MNHEY and CDR2 SMNVEV (reference sequence). The CDR3 totals 16 residues.

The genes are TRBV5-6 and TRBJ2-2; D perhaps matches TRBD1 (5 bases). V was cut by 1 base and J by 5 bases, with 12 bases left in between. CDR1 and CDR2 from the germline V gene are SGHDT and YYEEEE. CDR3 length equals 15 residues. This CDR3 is CASSLFGQQTGELFF. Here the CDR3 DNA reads TGTGCCAGCAGCTTGTTTGGACAACAAACCGGGGAGCTGTTTTTT. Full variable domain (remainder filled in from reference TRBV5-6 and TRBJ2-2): DAGVTQSPTHLIKTRGQQVTLRCSPKSGHDTVSWYQQALGQGPQFIFQYYEEEERQRGNFPDRFSGHQFPNYSSELNVNALLLGDSALYLCASSLFGQQTGELFFGEGSRLTVL.

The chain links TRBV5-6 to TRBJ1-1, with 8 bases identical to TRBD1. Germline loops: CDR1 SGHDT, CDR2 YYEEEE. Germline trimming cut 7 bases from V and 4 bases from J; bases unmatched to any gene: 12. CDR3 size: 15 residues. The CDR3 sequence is CASSRDRGAGTEAFF. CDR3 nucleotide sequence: TGTGCCAGCTCCCGAGACAGGGGAGCGGGCACTGAAGCTTTCTTT.

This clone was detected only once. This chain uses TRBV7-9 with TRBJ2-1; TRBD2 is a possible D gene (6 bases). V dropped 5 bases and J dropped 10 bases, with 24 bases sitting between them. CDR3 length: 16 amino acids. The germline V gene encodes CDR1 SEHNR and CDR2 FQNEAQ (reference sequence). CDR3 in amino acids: CASSLTKGDGTQEQFF. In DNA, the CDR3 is TGTGCCAGCAGCCTAACGAAAGGCGATGGGACTCAAGAGCAGTTCTTC. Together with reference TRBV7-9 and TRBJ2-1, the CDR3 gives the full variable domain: DTGVSQNPRHKITKRGQNVTFRCDPISEHNRLYWYRQTLGQGPEFLTYFQNEAQLEKSRLLSDRFSAERPKGSFSTLEIQRTEQGDSAMYLCASSLTKGDGTQEQFFGPGTRLTVL.

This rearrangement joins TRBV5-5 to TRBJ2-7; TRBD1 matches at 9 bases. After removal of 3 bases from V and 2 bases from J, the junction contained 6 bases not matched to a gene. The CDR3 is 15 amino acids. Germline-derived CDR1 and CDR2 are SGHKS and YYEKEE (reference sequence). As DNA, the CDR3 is TGTGCCAGCAGCTCGGGGGGACAGGGAACCTACGAGCAGTACTTC. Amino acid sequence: CASSSGGQGTYEQYF.

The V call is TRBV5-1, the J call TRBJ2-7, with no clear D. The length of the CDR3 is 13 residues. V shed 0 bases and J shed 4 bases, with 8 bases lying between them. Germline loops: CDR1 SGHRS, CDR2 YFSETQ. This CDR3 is CASSLEPQYEQYF. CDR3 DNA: TGCGCCAGCAGCTTGGAGCCACAGTACGAGCAGTACTTC.

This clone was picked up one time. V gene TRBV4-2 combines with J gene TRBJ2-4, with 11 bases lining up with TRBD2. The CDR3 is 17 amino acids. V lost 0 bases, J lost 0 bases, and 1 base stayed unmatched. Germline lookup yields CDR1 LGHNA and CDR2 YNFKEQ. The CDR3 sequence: CASSQELAGVAKNIQYF. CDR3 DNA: TGTGCCAGCAGCCAAGAACTAGCGGGAGTAGCCAAAAACATTCAGTACTTC.

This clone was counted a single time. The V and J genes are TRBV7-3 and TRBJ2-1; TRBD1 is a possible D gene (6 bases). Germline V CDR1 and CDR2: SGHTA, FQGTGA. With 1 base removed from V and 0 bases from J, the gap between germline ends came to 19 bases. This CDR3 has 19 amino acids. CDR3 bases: TGTGCCAGCAGCTTAATCCCCAAAGCTGACAGGTTCTCCTACAATGAGCAGTTCTTC. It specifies CASSLIPKADRFSYNEQFF.

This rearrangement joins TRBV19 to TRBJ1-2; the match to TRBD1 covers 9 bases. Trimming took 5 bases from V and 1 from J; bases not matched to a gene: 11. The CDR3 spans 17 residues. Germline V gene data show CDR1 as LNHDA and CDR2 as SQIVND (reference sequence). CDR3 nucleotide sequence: TGTGCCAGTAGTCCAACCGGGACAGGGAGAGTTAACTATGGCTACACCTTC. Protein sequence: CASSPTGTGRVNYGYTF.

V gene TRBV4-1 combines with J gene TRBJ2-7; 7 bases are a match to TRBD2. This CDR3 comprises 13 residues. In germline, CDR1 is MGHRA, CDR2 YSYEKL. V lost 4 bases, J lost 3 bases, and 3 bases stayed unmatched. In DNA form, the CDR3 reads TGCGCCAGCAGCCGGGAGGGGTTCTACGAGCAGTACTTC. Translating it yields CASSREGFYEQYF.

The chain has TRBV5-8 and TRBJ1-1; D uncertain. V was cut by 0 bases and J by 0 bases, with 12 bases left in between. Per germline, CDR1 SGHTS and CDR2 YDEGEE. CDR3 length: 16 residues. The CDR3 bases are TGTGCCAGCAGCTTGGGGCGGGTTCAACTGAACACTGAAGCTTTCTTT. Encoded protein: CASSLGRVQLNTEAFF.